Following are 18 T cell receptor beta chains from one sample sequenced in a study of CD8+ T cells in alopecia areata. In each case, RNA was isolated and then reverse transcribed into cDNA as the sequencing template. Sequencing used immunoSEQ multiplex PCR; TCRdb keeps in-frame clones, though not all of them. The table lists fewer than 250,000 clones, about three fifths of them singletons. Treatment here: oral pan-JAK inhibitor, 5-10 mg twice daily. The sample here was CD4+ T cells sorted from blood, taken at week 24, from a patient treated with tofacitinib. The source is a human donor with alopecia areata.

J is TRBJ1-1 and V is TRBV30; no reliable D call. Looked up from germline, CDR1 is GTSNPN and CDR2 is SVGIG (reference sequence). The CDR3 has 15 amino acids. Trimming removed 4 bases at V and 0 bases at J, with 15 bases between. CDR3 residues: CAWTDGRTMNTEAFF. In DNA, the CDR3 is TGTGCCTGGACCGACGGGAGAACAATGAACACTGAAGCTTTCTTT.

This clone was detected a few times. Other DNA sequences in this specimen translate into the identical CDR3. V is TRBV20-1 and J is TRBJ1-2, with D uncertain. The germline V and J ends were trimmed by 0 bases and 4 bases, with 3 bases remaining between them. The CDR3 consists of 11 residues. Germline CDR1 reads DFQATT; CDR2 reads SNEGSKA (reference sequence). The CDR3 reads CSARDSYGYTF. The CDR3 DNA reads as TGCAGTGCTAGAGACAGCTATGGCTACACCTTC.

The V and J genes are TRBV29-1 and TRBJ2-7; D is tentatively TRBD1 or TRBD2 (5 bases each). The CDR3 totals 14 residues. Between the trimmed V and J ends, which lost 5 bases and 2 bases, there was a span of 16 bases. CDR1 and CDR2 (germline): SQVTM, ANQGSEA. The CDR3 sequence: CSVSGDGGPYEQYF. CDR3 coding DNA: TGCAGCGTTTCTGGGGACGGTGGTCCCTACGAGCAGTACTTC.

The rearrangement uses TRBV14 and TRBJ1-6; a possible D gene is TRBD1 (6 bases). CDR1 and CDR2 from the germline V gene are SGHDN and FVKESK. CDR3 length equals 15 residues. Trimming pared 4 bases from V and 2 bases from J, leaving 9 bases between. CDR3: CASSPGVAYNSPLHF. In DNA form, the CDR3 reads TGTGCCAGCAGCCCAGGGGTCGCCTATAATTCACCCCTCCACTTT.

This chain links TRBV4-3 with TRBJ1-6, with D uncertain. The CDR3 runs to 15 residues. Trimming removed 0 bases from V and 5 bases from J, with 8 bases in between. The germline V gene encodes CDR1 LGHNA and CDR2 YSLEER. CDR3 DNA sequence: TGCGCCAGCAGCCAAGATGCTGAGCATAATTCACCCCTCCACTTT. It translates to CASSQDAEHNSPLHF.

The chain carries TRBV15 and TRBJ1-2; D remains unclear. The germline V gene encodes CDR1 LNHNV and CDR2 YYDKDF (reference sequence). The ends were cut back, 0 bases at V and 4 bases at J, with 9 bases in the middle. The CDR3 is 14 amino acids. The CDR3 DNA is TGTGCCACCAGCAGAGATCAAGAGGGCTATGGCTACACCTTC. Protein: CATSRDQEGYGYTF.

This sequence joins TRBV5-1 and TRBJ2-7; D may be TRBD1 or TRBD2 (5 bases each). Germline V gives CDR1 SGHRS, CDR2 YFSETQ. The CDR3 is 14 amino acids. Trimming removed 2 bases from V and 7 bases from J, with 16 bases in between. The CDR3 DNA reads as TGCGCCAGCAGCTTAAGAGTGCCAGGGAGTGAGCAGTACTTC. Protein sequence: CASSLRVPGSEQYF. Filled out from reference TRBV5-1 and TRBJ2-7, the complete variable domain reads KAGVTQTPRYLIKTRGQQVTLSCSPISGHRSVSWYQQTPGQGLQFLFEYFSETQRNKGNFPGRFSGRQFSNSRSEMNVSTLELGDSALYLCASSLRVPGSEQYFGPGTRLTVT.

The V and J genes are TRBV4-3 and TRBJ2-3; D is unresolved. Germline-derived CDR1 and CDR2 are LGHNA and YSLEER. CDR3 length: 13 amino acids. Trimming pared 3 bases from V and 5 bases from J, leaving 9 bases between. CDR3 sequence: CASSHELQDTQYF. CDR3 bases: TGCGCCAGCAGCCATGAGTTACAAGATACGCAGTATTTT.

The table lists this clone with many counts. V is TRBV7-9 and J is TRBJ2-3, with TRBD1 identical over 8 bases. The germline V gene encodes CDR1 SEHNR and CDR2 FQNEAQ (reference sequence). The CDR3 has 14 residues. V was pared by 8 bases and J by 4 bases, with 8 bases of the junction left unmatched. The CDR3 sequence: CASSPGTGADTQYF. The CDR3, as DNA: TGTGCCAGCTCCCCCGGGACAGGTGCAGATACGCAGTATTTT. Together with reference TRBV7-9 and TRBJ2-3, the CDR3 gives the full variable domain: DTGVSQNPRHKITKRGQNVTFRCDPISEHNRLYWYRQTLGQGPEFLTYFQNEAQLEKSRLLSDRFSAERPKGSFSTLEIQRTEQGDSAMYLCASSPGTGADTQYFGPGTRLTVL.

V and J are TRBV29-1 and TRBJ2-4; 10 bases agree with TRBD2. Per germline, CDR1 SQVTM and CDR2 ANQGSEA. Germline trimming cut 7 bases from V and 4 bases from J; bases unmatched to any gene: 7. This CDR3 has 14 residues. CDR3 residues: CSGSLAGVKNIQYF. The CDR3 DNA is TGCAGCGGTTCTCTAGCGGGGGTAAAAAACATTCAGTACTTC.

The chain carries TRBV11-2 and TRBJ1-1; no clear D. Germline CDR1 is SGHAT and CDR2 is FQNNGV. The germline V and J ends were trimmed by 5 bases and 0 bases, with 10 bases remaining between them. The CDR3 has 14 residues. CDR3 sequence reads: CASSRETVNTEAFF. CDR3 bases: TGTGCCAGCAGCCGTGAGACGGTGAACACTGAAGCTTTCTTT.

CDR3 sequence reads: CASSKMQETQYF. CDR3 bases: TGTGCCAGCAGTAAGATGCAAGAGACCCAGTACTTC. This chain links TRBV2 with TRBJ2-5; no definite D call. With 5 bases removed from V and 2 bases from J, the gap between germline ends came to 6 bases. Germline-derived CDR1 and CDR2 are SNHLY and FYNNEI. This CDR3 has 12 residues.

This clone was seen a handful of times. This rearrangement joins TRBV12-5 to TRBJ1-2, with TRBD1 matching 8 bases. CDR1 is LGHNT and CDR2 is FRNRAP in the germline V gene. With V trimmed by 2 bases and J by 8 bases, 13 bases remained unmatched. CDR3 length: 16 amino acids. The CDR3 loop is CASGLYRGQGEGGYTF. CDR3 bases: TGTGCTAGTGGTTTGTACAGAGGACAGGGAGAAGGGGGCTACACCTTC. The full variable domain, its missing parts supplied by reference TRBV12-5 and TRBJ1-2, is DARVTQTPRHKVTEMGQEVTMRCQPILGHNTVFWYRQTMMQGLELLAYFRNRAPLDDSGMPKDRFSAEMPDATLATLKIQPSEPRDSAVYFCASGLYRGQGEGGYTFGSGTRLTVV.

This clone was seen just once. The chain employs TRBV5-1 and TRBJ1-2; tentative D call: TRBD1 (6 bases). In germline, CDR1 is SGHRS, CDR2 YFSETQ. The V gene lost 4 bases and the J gene lost 4 bases, with 14 bases spanning the gap. The CDR3 has 14 amino acids. CDR3 protein: CASSVAGDGYGYTF. The CDR3 DNA follows: TGCGCCAGCAGCGTGGCAGGGGATGGCTATGGCTACACCTTC.

This clone was recorded a few times. The J gene is TRBJ1-2, the V gene TRBV7-9; no definite D call. CDR1 SEHNR and CDR2 FQNEAQ come from the germline V gene (reference sequence). The CDR3 contains 14 residues. Deletions cut 2 bases from V and 5 bases from J, with 12 bases between. CDR3 in DNA: TGTGCCAGCAGCTTATCGGGCGTTACGTATGGCTACACCTTC. This sequence encodes CASSLSGVTYGYTF.

In its sample, this clone was seen a few times. The chain combines TRBV11-2 with TRBJ2-7, with D possibly matching TRBD1 (5 bases). CDR1 is SGHAT, CDR2 FQNNGV, per germline. The CDR3 contains 15 residues. The V end lost 5 bases, the J end lost 0 bases, and 14 bases lay between the germline ends. CDR3 protein: CASSQRQMRSYEQYF. The CDR3 DNA sequence: TGTGCCAGCAGCCAGCGACAGATGCGCTCCTACGAGCAGTACTTC.

This clone was picked up one time. This chain connects TRBV29-1 to TRBJ2-3; TRBD2 is a possible D gene (6 bases). The V end lost 7 bases, the J end lost 3 bases, and 14 bases lay between the germline ends. Germline loops: CDR1 SQVTM, CDR2 ANQGSEA. The CDR3 totals 13 residues. CDR3 in DNA: TGCAGCGCCCAACCCGGGGGAACAGATACGCAGTATTTT. Translated, it gives CSAQPGGTDTQYF.

This chain uses TRBV4-3 with TRBJ2-1; the match to TRBD2 covers 9 bases. Looked up from germline, CDR1 is LGHNA and CDR2 is YSLEER. Germline trimming cut 1 base from V and 6 bases from J; bases unmatched to any gene: 10. The CDR3 spans 17 residues. CDR3 region: CASSQVGRGGKFNEQFF. The CDR3 nucleotides read TGCGCCAGCAGCCAAGTCGGGCGGGGGGGGAAATTCAATGAGCAGTTCTTC.